Listed here are 27 T cell receptor beta chains from one sample, sequenced in a study of shared clonotypes between healthy human individuals. Sequencing used immunoSEQ multiplex PCR; TCRdb keeps in-frame clones, though not all of them. The table includes about 2 million clones, approximately 94% detected once. CD8 cells classed as naive were CD45RO-negative and positively selected for CCR7, excluding terminally differentiated effector memory CD45RA+ cells. The sequenced sample was naive CD8+ T cells sorted from blood. These receptors were collected from a man aged 18-30 years in good health.

The chain couples TRBV27 to TRBJ1-2; TRBD1 matches at 7 bases. This CDR3 spans 15 amino acids. Germline V gives CDR1 MNHEY, CDR2 SMNVEV (reference sequence). With 5 bases clipped from V and 5 bases from J, the junction kept 11 bases outside the gene matches. The CDR3 loop reads CASSPLTGLGYGYTF. The CDR3 nucleotides read TGTGCCAGCAGTCCGCTGACAGGGCTAGGTTATGGCTACACCTTC.

Only one count was recorded for this clone. The chain has TRBV5-1 and TRBJ1-4, with 9 bases matching TRBD1. Germline CDR1 reads SGHRS; CDR2 reads YFSETQ. CDR3 length equals 12 residues. The ends lost 4 bases at V and 12 bases at J; junction bases unmatched: 4. The CDR3 sequence: CASSPTGGELFF. The CDR3 coding sequence is TGCGCCAGCAGCCCGACAGGGGGGGAACTGTTTTTT.

This clone was picked up one time. The chain couples TRBV13 to TRBJ2-7; D may correspond to TRBD1 or TRBD2 (5 bases each). Trimming removed 4 bases from V and 5 bases from J, with 15 bases in between. Looked up from germline, CDR1 is PRHDT and CDR2 is FYEKMQ (reference sequence). The CDR3 totals 14 residues. CDR3 bases: TGTGCCAGCAGCTCCGGGACGGGGTACAACGAGCAGTACTTC. This translates into CASSSGTGYNEQYF. Using reference TRBV13 and TRBJ2-7 for the parts outside the CDR3, the full variable domain is AAGVIQSPRHLIKEKRETATLKCYPIPRHDTVYWYQQGPGQDPQFLISFYEKMQSDKGSIPDRFSAQQFSDYHSELNMSSLELGDSALYFCASSSGTGYNEQYFGPGTRLTVT.

Remarks on this clone: Germline is not matched at one junction end, which may reflect a read error. The chain combines TRBV19 with TRBJ2-7; D gene uncertain. From germline, CDR1 is LNHDA and CDR2 SQIVND (reference sequence). The CDR3 has 12 residues. The CDR3: CATSGRYYEQYF. CDR3 bases: TGTGCCACTAGTGGGCGGTACTACGAGCAGTACTTC. The full variable domain, completed using reference TRBV19 and TRBJ2-7, is DGGITQSPKYLFRKEGQNVTLSCEQNLNHDAMYWYRQDPGQGLRLIYYSQIVNDFQKGDIAEGYSVSREKKESFPLTVTSAQKNPTAFYLCATSGRYYEQYFGPGTRLTVT.

To note about this clone: The same CDR3 can be traced to other DNA sequences in this sample. The rearrangement links TRBV5-4 to TRBJ1-2, with D possibly being TRBD1 (5 bases). Trimming pared 2 bases from V and 2 bases from J, leaving 7 bases between. The CDR3 is 13 residues long. Germline CDR1 SGHNT, CDR2 YYREEE (reference sequence). CDR3 in amino acids: CASSLRGNYGYTF. The CDR3 DNA reads as TGTGCCAGCAGCTTACGGGGCAACTATGGCTACACCTTC.

This chain links TRBV27 with TRBJ1-1; D perhaps matches TRBD1 (6 bases). The CDR3 length is 15 residues. From germline, CDR1 is MNHEY and CDR2 SMNVEV (reference sequence). V lost 6 bases and J lost 7, with 21 bases in between. This CDR3 reads CASRTGGSGFVEAFF. The CDR3 region has the DNA TGTGCCAGCAGGACAGGCGGCTCGGGGTTCGTTGAAGCTTTCTTT.

V and J are TRBV7-9 and TRBJ1-5; D not certain. The V and J ends lost 1 base and 5 bases respectively, with 12 bases between them. Germline CDR1 SEHNR, CDR2 FQNEAQ (reference sequence). The CDR3 spans 15 residues. As DNA, the CDR3 is TGTGCCAGCAGCTTAGAATGGTCGGGCGATCAGCCCCAGCATTTT. Its protein product is CASSLEWSGDQPQHF.

In nucleotides, the CDR3 is TGTGCCAGTAGTATAGTGGGGGGGCCATTAGATACGCAGTATTTT. Translating gives CASSIVGGPLDTQYF. This chain connects TRBV19 to TRBJ2-3; TRBD2 is a possible D gene (7 bases). Trimming removed 1 base at V and 5 bases at J, with 13 bases between. The CDR3 loop spans 15 amino acids. The germline CDR1 and CDR2 sequences are LNHDA and SQIVND (reference sequence).

The V gene is TRBV11-2, the J gene TRBJ1-6, with unresolved D. The ends were cut back, 2 bases at V and 9 bases at J, with 8 bases in the middle. The germline gives CDR1 SGHAT, CDR2 FQNNGV. The CDR3 consists of 13 residues. CDR3 bases: TGTGCCAGCAGCTTACCGTATGGTTCACCCCTCCACTTT. Translation: CASSLPYGSPLHF.

The gene calls are TRBV11-2 and TRBJ2-7, with D uncertain. Germline V gives CDR1 SGHAT, CDR2 FQNNGV. V lost 6 bases and J 2 bases, leaving 14 bases between the germline ends. This CDR3 spans 14 amino acids. CDR3 sequence (DNA): TGTGCCAGCAGTCTCGGCGAATCAGCCTACGAGCAGTACTTC. It specifies CASSLGESAYEQYF.

Turning to this clone: The same CDR3 also results from other DNA sequences found in this sample. The V call is TRBV6-1, the J call TRBJ2-7, with a tentative D call TRBD2 (5 bases). CDR1 and CDR2 (germline): MNHNS, SASEGT. V gave up 7 bases and J gave up 1 base, with 11 bases separating them. The CDR3 totals 13 residues. The CDR3 loop is CASTVGRSYEQYF. In DNA form, the CDR3 reads TGTGCCAGCACCGTGGGGAGATCCTACGAGCAGTACTTC.

The rearrangement links TRBV4-1 to TRBJ2-2; D possibly corresponds to TRBD2 (5 bases). Germline loops: CDR1 MGHRA, CDR2 YSYEKL. V gave up 3 bases and J gave up 6 bases, with 14 bases separating them. This CDR3 spans 15 amino acids. CDR3 sequence: CASSQPEAVPGELFF. The CDR3 DNA reads TGCGCCAGCAGCCAGCCGGAGGCCGTTCCCGGGGAGCTGTTTTTT.

This chain uses TRBV7-8 with TRBJ2-7; D is unclear. The CDR3 runs 13 residues. CDR1 is SGHVS and CDR2 is FQNEAQ in the germline V gene. Trimming left V 5 bases short and J 0 bases short, with 8 bases between. The CDR3 DNA reads as TGTGCCAGCAGCCCACATGGCTCCTACGAGCAGTACTTC. Its protein is CASSPHGSYEQYF.

The chain joins TRBV7-9 to TRBJ2-7, with TRBD2 identical over 11 bases. The germline V gene has CDR1 SEHNR and CDR2 FQNEAQ (reference sequence). V was pared by 8 bases and J by 6 bases, with 9 bases of the junction left unmatched. The CDR3 has 14 amino acids. The CDR3 protein is CASAIAGGPLEQYF. CDR3 DNA: TGTGCCAGCGCGATAGCGGGAGGGCCTCTCGAGCAGTACTTC.

The CDR3 is CASSLHTNEQFF. The CDR3 nucleotides are TGTGCCAGCAGCCTCCATACAAATGAGCAGTTCTTC. J is TRBJ2-1 and V is TRBV13; D is unresolved. The CDR3 spans 12 residues. Germline V lookup: CDR1 PRHDT, CDR2 FYEKMQ (reference sequence). V was clipped by 5 bases and J by 7 bases, with 9 bases between them.

V and J are TRBV13 and TRBJ1-6, with 9 positions matching TRBD1. From germline, CDR1 is PRHDT and CDR2 FYEKMQ (reference sequence). V dropped 0 bases and J dropped 0; count of bases not matched to a gene: 12. This CDR3 contains 21 residues. The CDR3 nucleotides are TGTGCCAGCAGCTTAGGCCTGTTCCAGGGGACAGGGAGCTCCTATAATTCACCCCTCCACTTT. Translating it yields CASSLGLFQGTGSSYNSPLHF.

The rearrangement uses TRBV9 and TRBJ2-3; D possibly corresponds to TRBD2 (5 bases). Trimming stripped 0 bases from V and 3 bases from J, with 8 bases between. CDR1 and CDR2 from the germline V gene are SGDLS and YYNGEE. The CDR3 spans 14 residues. As DNA, the CDR3 is TGTGCCAGCAGCGTAGCTCGGGGTACAGATACGCAGTATTTT. Translating gives CASSVARGTDTQYF. Complete variable domain (other parts from reference TRBV9 and TRBJ2-3): DSGVTQTPKHLITATGQRVTLRCSPRSGDLSVYWYQQSLDQGLQFLIQYYNGEERAKGNILERFSAQQFPDLHSELNLSSLELGDSALYFCASSVARGTDTQYFGPGTRLTVL.

The CDR3 reads CASSSDRGPYEQYF. The CDR3 DNA sequence: TGTGCCAGCAGCTCGGACAGGGGACCCTACGAGCAGTACTTC. This chain uses TRBV5-8 with TRBJ2-7; TRBD1 matches at 9 bases. The CDR3 extends over 14 amino acids. Germline CDR1 reads SGHTS; CDR2 reads YDEGEE. The V segment lost 3 bases and the J segment 2 bases; nucleotides outside the gene matches: 3.

The chain carries TRBV28 and TRBJ1-2, with 9 bases lining up with TRBD1. CDR1 and CDR2 from the germline V gene are MDHEN and SYDVKM. The CDR3 is made up of 19 amino acids. J gave up 1 base and V 3 bases, and 15 bases lay outside the gene matches. Here the CDR3 reads CASSFWVDRGNPDNYGYTF. CDR3 sequence (DNA): TGTGCCAGCAGTTTTTGGGTTGACAGGGGGAACCCTGATAACTATGGCTACACCTTC.

Concerning this clone: Additional DNA sequences in this sample encode the identical CDR3. This chain links TRBV6-5 with TRBJ1-1, with D perhaps matching TRBD1 (5 bases). Trimming stripped 0 bases from V and 3 bases from J, with 8 bases between. Germline-derived CDR1 and CDR2 are MNHEY and SVGAGI. The CDR3 consists of 14 residues. CDR3 in amino acids: CASSYSGGDTEAFF. DNA for the CDR3: TGTGCCAGCAGTTACTCGGGGGGGGACACTGAAGCTTTCTTT.

The chain employs TRBV27 and TRBJ1-2, with unresolved D. V was cut by 0 bases and J by 7 bases, with 21 bases left in between. This CDR3 comprises 17 residues. CDR1 and CDR2 (germline): MNHEY, SMNVEV (reference sequence). This chain's CDR3 is CASSLSPPTDQKGGYTF. The CDR3 nucleotides read TGTGCCAGCAGTTTATCCCCCCCGACGGATCAAAAGGGTGGCTACACCTTC.

The chain's CDR3 is CASSHLPDGNTIYF. CDR3 coding DNA: TGCGCCAGCAGCCACCTCCCAGATGGAAACACCATATATTTT. V is TRBV4-1 and J is TRBJ1-3; D unclear. CDR3 size: 14 residues. CDR1 MGHRA and CDR2 YSYEKL come from the germline V gene. Trimming shortened V by 3 bases and J by 3 bases, and 9 bases separated the two germline ends.

The chain links TRBV6-5 to TRBJ1-4; possibly TRBD1 for D (6 bases). Trimming pared 7 bases from V and 4 bases from J, leaving 13 bases between. Germline V gene lookup returns CDR1 MNHEY and CDR2 SVGAGI. The CDR3 spans 14 residues. The CDR3 here is CASKRDIGNEKLFF. Written as DNA, the CDR3 is TGTGCCAGCAAGCGGGACATCGGTAATGAAAAACTGTTTTTT.

The chain combines TRBV2 with TRBJ1-1, with D possibly matching TRBD1 (5 bases). This CDR3 has 17 residues. Germline V gene sequence: CDR1 SNHLY, CDR2 FYNNEI. The V end was cut by 1 base, the J end by 5 bases, with 20 bases between. DNA of the CDR3: TGTGCCAGCAGTGAAGGAGACCGGGGCTGGTCGGGAACTGAAGCTTTCTTT. Encoded protein: CASSEGDRGWSGTEAFF.

The rearrangement uses TRBV5-4 and TRBJ2-7; TRBD1 agrees at 8 bases. V was clipped by 3 bases and J by 2 bases; unmatched bases: 4. This CDR3 is 14 amino acids long. The germline gives CDR1 SGHNT, CDR2 YYREEE (reference sequence). The CDR3 nucleotides are TGTGCCAGCAGCTCGACAGGGGAGCCCTACGAGCAGTACTTC. It codes for CASSSTGEPYEQYF.

This clone has just a few counts. V gene TRBV5-6 combines with J gene TRBJ1-2; 8 positions agree with TRBD1. The junction had 3 bases not matched to a gene; V was cut back by 4 bases and J by 7 bases. There are 12 residues in the CDR3. Per germline, CDR1 SGHDT and CDR2 YYEEEE. CDR3 nucleotides: TGTGCCAGCAGCACCGGGACAGGTGGCTACACCTTC. It yields the protein CASSTGTGGYTF.

The gene calls are TRBV29-1 and TRBJ2-7; D may be TRBD2 (7 bases). In germline, CDR1 is SQVTM, CDR2 ANQGSEA. V was clipped by 7 bases and J by 2 bases, with 12 bases between them. The CDR3 has 12 amino acids. CDR3 region: CSAGEGTYEQYF. CDR3 bases: TGCAGCGCAGGGGAGGGAACCTACGAGCAGTACTTC.